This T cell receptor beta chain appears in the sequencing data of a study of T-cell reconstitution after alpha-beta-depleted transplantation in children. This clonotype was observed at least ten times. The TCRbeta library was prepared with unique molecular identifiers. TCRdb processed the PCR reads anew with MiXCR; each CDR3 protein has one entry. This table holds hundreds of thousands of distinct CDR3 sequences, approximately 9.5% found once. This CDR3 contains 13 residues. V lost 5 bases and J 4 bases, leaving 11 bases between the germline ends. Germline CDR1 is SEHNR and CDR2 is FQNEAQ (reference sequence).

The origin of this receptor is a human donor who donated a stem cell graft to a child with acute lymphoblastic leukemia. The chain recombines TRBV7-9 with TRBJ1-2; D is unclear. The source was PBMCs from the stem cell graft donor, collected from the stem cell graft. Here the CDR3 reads CASSPEGRYGYTF. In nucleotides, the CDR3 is TGTGCCAGCAGCCCAGAGGGTCGCTATGGCTACACCTTC.